Listed here is a single TCR beta chain. V was shortened by 4 bases and J by 5 bases, with 5 bases between the two germline ends. Germline V gives CDR1 LGHDT, CDR2 YNNKEL (reference sequence). The CDR3 length is 12 residues. These data originate in a study of PD-1 and CTLA-4 blockade in melanoma. Profiling relied on immunoSEQ multiplex PCR, and the TCRdb table lists in-frame clones only, not all of them. The data contain around 32,000 clones, 85% to 90% of them singletons. The receptor was isolated from a human donor with melanoma. The specimen was CD8+ T cells from peripheral blood, collected before anti-PD-1 treatment. The J gene is TRBJ2-2, the V gene TRBV3-1 (or the pseudogene TRBV3-2); D not resolved. CDR3 sequence (DNA): TGTGCCAGCAGCCCGAGAACCGGGGAGCTGTTTTTT. Its translation is CASSPRTGELFF.